A single sample gave rise to the 17 T cell receptor beta chains below, sequenced in a study of Ad26.COV2.S vaccination and SARS-CoV-2 variants. Noted treatment: some 19 received Ad26.COV2.S at low or high dose, single or two shots; 5 received placebo; per-sample allocation not given. After the first vaccine or placebo injection, samples were drawn on day 63. Measured with immunoSEQ multiplex PCR; TCRdb has only the in-frame clones, and not every one. The table has around 450,000 clones, 89% seen once. This specimen was peripheral blood, taken in a trial of Ad26.COV2.S vaccine versus placebo. Receptor source: a person between 18 and 65 years old who received the Ad26.COV2.S COVID-19 vaccine or a placebo.

The chain has TRBV19 and TRBJ2-3; perhaps TRBD2 as D (5 bases). The ends were cut back, 2 bases at V and 2 bases at J, with 23 bases in the middle. Per the germline V gene, CDR1 is LNHDA and CDR2 is SQIVND (reference sequence). The CDR3 loop spans 19 amino acids. The CDR3 DNA is TGTGCCAGTAGTATACGACTAATAAGGTCGAGACGTTCCACAGATACGCAGTATTTT. Translated, it gives CASSIRLIRSRRSTDTQYF.

This clone has just one count. V and J are TRBV5-1 and TRBJ2-1; D gene unclear. V was trimmed by 0 bases and J by 10 bases, leaving 14 bases between them. The CDR3 is made up of 14 amino acids. CDR1 is SGHRS and CDR2 is YFSETQ in the germline V gene. In DNA, the CDR3 is TGCGCCAGCAGCTTGGAGGGTAGTTTCAGGGAGCAGTTCTTC. This sequence encodes CASSLEGSFREQFF. The full variable domain, completed using reference TRBV5-1 and TRBJ2-1, is KAGVTQTPRYLIKTRGQQVTLSCSPISGHRSVSWYQQTPGQGLQFLFEYFSETQRNKGNFPGRFSGRQFSNSRSEMNVSTLELGDSALYLCASSLEGSFREQFFGPGTRLTVL.

The chain carries TRBV9 and TRBJ2-1, with a tentative D call TRBD2 (6 bases). This CDR3 has 14 amino acids. Germline CDR1 is SGDLS and CDR2 is YYNGEE. Trimming took 0 bases from V and 6 from J, leaving 10 bases between them. The DNA for the CDR3 is TGTGCCAGCAGCGTAGACCCGCGGGGCAATGAGCAGTTCTTC. Protein sequence: CASSVDPRGNEQFF.

This chain links TRBV10-3 with TRBJ2-2; D ambiguous. Per germline, CDR1 ENHRY and CDR2 SYGVKD. The CDR3 has 12 residues. Trimming pared 6 bases from V and 1 base from J, leaving 3 bases between. CDR3 bases: TGTGCCATCAGACAGAACACCGGGGAGCTGTTTTTT. As protein: CAIRQNTGELFF.

The chain links TRBV3-1 (or the pseudogene TRBV3-2) to TRBJ2-7; the D gene is possibly TRBD1 (5 bases). CDR1 is LGHDT, CDR2 YNNKEL, per germline (reference sequence). Deletions cut 6 bases from V and 0 bases from J, with 12 bases between. The CDR3 has 14 residues. CDR3 in DNA: TGTGCCAGCAGTTGGAGACAGAGCTCCTACGAGCAGTACTTC. It specifies CASSWRQSSYEQYF.

V and J are TRBV18 and TRBJ2-1, with no clear D. In germline, CDR1 is KGHSH, CDR2 LQKENI. The germline V and J ends were trimmed by 0 bases and 14 bases, with 14 bases remaining between them. The CDR3 length is 13 residues. CDR3 region: CASSPPEAWAKFF. CDR3 sequence (DNA): TGTGCCAGCTCACCACCCGAAGCCTGGGCAAAGTTCTTC.

This clone is a singleton in its sample. The V gene is TRBV12-3 or TRBV12-4, the J gene TRBJ1-2; the D gene is possibly TRBD1 (6 bases). CDR3 length: 12 residues. Trimming stripped 6 bases from V and 8 bases from J, with 13 bases between. CDR3: CASREQGKGYTF. CDR3 nucleotide sequence: TGTGCCAGCAGGGAACAGGGAAAAGGCTACACCTTC.

V is TRBV18 and J is TRBJ2-2; D perhaps matches TRBD2 (5 bases). The CDR3 runs to 14 residues. Trimming removed 3 bases from V and 2 bases from J, with 7 bases in between. Germline V gives CDR1 KGHSH, CDR2 LQKENI. The CDR3, as DNA: TGTGCCAGCTCACCGAGGGAAAACACCGGGGAGCTGTTTTTT. Protein product: CASSPRENTGELFF.

The J gene is TRBJ1-5, the V gene TRBV28; no firm D call. The germline V gene has CDR1 MDHEN and CDR2 SYDVKM. This CDR3 region has 13 residues. V was pared by 8 bases and J by 2 bases, with 10 bases between. The CDR3 DNA follows: TGTGCCAGCGGAATAAGGGGCAATCAGCCCCAGCATTTT. Its protein product is CASGIRGNQPQHF.

This clone was seen once. The genes are TRBV3-1 (or the pseudogene TRBV3-2) and TRBJ2-3; D is unclear. The CDR3 has 17 amino acids. Looked up from germline, CDR1 is LGHDT and CDR2 is YNNKEL (reference sequence). V was pared by 0 bases and J by 5 bases, with 18 bases between. CDR3 DNA: TGTGCCAGCAGCCAAGACGAGGAGCTTATAAAACTAGATACGCAGTATTTT. Translating it yields CASSQDEELIKLDTQYF.

This sequence joins TRBV15 and TRBJ2-1; D is possibly TRBD1 or TRBD2 (6 bases each). V lost 4 bases and J lost 9, with 16 bases in between. Per germline, CDR1 LNHNV and CDR2 YYDKDF (reference sequence). The CDR3 runs 14 residues. The CDR3 reads CATSKPYGGTEQFF. CDR3 nucleotides: TGTGCCACCAGCAAGCCTTACGGGGGCACTGAGCAGTTCTTC.

The chain recombines TRBV5-1 with TRBJ1-1; 9 bases agree with TRBD1. The CDR3 contains 17 residues. The junction had 15 bases not matched to a gene; V was cut back by 4 bases and J by 5 bases. Germline lookup yields CDR1 SGHRS and CDR2 YFSETQ. CDR3 region: CASSAPTGGRLLTEAFF. In nucleotides, the CDR3 is TGCGCCAGCAGCGCACCCACAGGGGGCCGGCTTCTGACTGAAGCTTTCTTT.

The chain recombines TRBV6-4 with TRBJ1-3; the D is unclear. Per the germline V gene, CDR1 is MRHNA and CDR2 is SNTAGT. This CDR3 comprises 16 residues. V lost 2 bases and J lost 1, with 12 bases in between. The chain's CDR3 is CASSDELMGSGNTIYF. In DNA, the CDR3 is TGTGCCAGCAGTGACGAATTAATGGGATCTGGAAACACCATATATTTT.

The chain joins TRBV5-1 to TRBJ1-4; no definite D call. Trimming removed 4 bases at V and 8 bases at J, with 12 bases between. Germline-derived CDR1 and CDR2 are SGHRS and YFSETQ. The CDR3 is 13 amino acids. The CDR3 sequence is CASSMERAEKLFF. The CDR3 DNA reads as TGCGCCAGCAGCATGGAGAGGGCCGAAAAACTGTTTTTT.

This chain uses TRBV20-1 with TRBJ2-7; the D is unclear. There are 12 residues in the CDR3. V lost 3 bases and J lost 3, with 9 bases in between. CDR1 is DFQATT and CDR2 is SNEGSKA in the germline V gene (reference sequence). CDR3 amino acids: CSASSGVYEQYF. CDR3 coding DNA: TGCAGTGCTAGTTCAGGAGTCTACGAGCAGTACTTC.

This clone was detected once. The chain links TRBV19 to TRBJ1-1, with 7 bases aligning to TRBD1. After removal of 6 bases from V and 5 bases from J, the junction contained 6 bases not matched to a gene. Per germline, CDR1 LNHDA and CDR2 SQIVND (reference sequence). This CDR3 has 13 amino acids. This chain's CDR3 is CASRLTGETEAFF. CDR3 sequence (DNA): TGTGCCAGTAGACTAACAGGGGAAACTGAAGCTTTCTTT.

This clone has at least ten counts. The rearrangement links TRBV15 to TRBJ1-5, with D possibly being TRBD1 (5 bases). The CDR3 has 15 residues. Germline V gives CDR1 LNHNV, CDR2 YYDKDF (reference sequence). V lost 2 bases, J lost 7 bases, and 15 bases lay in between. Written as DNA, the CDR3 is TGTGCCACCAGCAGATTTGGTGGGGGATTACAGCCCCAGCATTTT. Translating gives CATSRFGGGLQPQHF.